Listed below are T cell receptor beta chains from one sample, sequenced in a study of beta chain features in type 1 diabetes. Generated by immunoSEQ multiplex PCR, the TCRdb table keeps only in-frame clones and is missing some. The table records about 27,000 clones, less than 70% of them present only once. The sequencing input was Tregs from blood. The receptor source for this set is a woman between 18 and 29 years old with type 1 diabetes. The CDR3 runs from the conserved cysteine through the conserved F or W.

>TRBV30|TRBJ2-7|13
CAWSAGLSYEQYF
>TRBV5-6|TRBJ1-1|15
CASSRSGHMNTEAFF
>TRBV9|TRBJ2-3|15
CASSLHRGRTDTQYF
>TRBV7-8|TRBJ1-1|15
CASSWGGTGGTEAFF
>TRBV27|TRBJ1-2|18
CASQSSRDIGGTNYGYTF
>TRBV18|TRBJ2-1|15
CASSPLSRGRPSQFF
>TRBV2|TRBJ1-5|13
CASSGDRGQPQHF
>TRBV28|TRBJ1-5|14
CASSDGGPNQPQHF
>TRBV18|TRBJ1-2|17
CASSPTDRGPRADGYTF
>TRBV5-1|TRBJ2-2|14
CASSPRENTGELFF
>TRBV30|TRBJ2-2|15
CAWSAKTTAAGELFF
>TRBV5-5|TRBJ2-5|15
CASSLKADPKKTQYF
>TRBV6-1|TRBJ2-1|14
CASRTTALRDEQFF
>TRBV6-1|TRBJ2-5|14
CASRQTGGQETQYF
>TRBV28|TRBJ2-7|12
CASSSAGSLPFF
>TRBV5-1|TRBJ1-4|14
CASSLEASEEKLFF
>TRBV7-3|TRBJ2-1|14
CASSLGQGGNEQFF
>TRBV15|TRBJ2-5|13
CATSTGLGETQYF
>TRBV30|TRBJ1-1|14
CAWSDESMNTEAFF
>TRBV7-9|TRBJ2-3|15
CASSRTSGPRNTQYF
>TRBV2|TRBJ2-7|14
CASSGTSGSYEQYF
>TRBV5-1|TRBJ1-4|15
CASRESGGLGEKLFF
>TRBV5-6|TRBJ2-3|15
CASSLGTGVSDTQYF
>TRBV18|TRBJ1-5|13
CASSQSGNQPQHF
>TRBV27|TRBJ2-5|13
CASSNRRGETQYF
>TRBV12-5|TRBJ2-5|14
CASGPYTGKETQYF
>TRBV4-1|TRBJ2-7|14
CASSPFQGVDEQYF
>TRBV11-2|TRBJ1-2|14
CASSLDKQGGGYTF
>TRBV27|TRBJ2-6|17
CASTPATGISGANVLTF
>TRBV5-1|TRBJ2-1|15
CASSPGTSGSNEQFF
>TRBV7-8|TRBJ2-4|14
CASRRAGAGNIQYF
>TRBV30|TRBJ1-1|16
CAWSGATGGQNTEAFF
>TRBV7-2|TRBJ2-5|14
CASSHGLQQETQYF
>TRBV7-9|TRBJ2-3|16
CASSFPPGHRTDTQYF
>TRBV5-1|TRBJ2-7|18
CASSLGAPGTSGIYEQYF
>TRBV7-2|TRBJ1-1|14
CASSTGYWNTEAFF
>TRBV18|TRBJ2-1|12
CASSASYNEQFF
>TRBV2|TRBJ2-7|14
CASSFRGSGSEQYF
>TRBV18|TRBJ1-1|16
CASSPLQMGGNTEAFF
>TRBV5-4|TRBJ2-1|15
CASSPTSGPFDEQFF
>TRBV27|TRBJ2-1|15
CASSQNRGGLNEQFF
>TRBV30|TRBJ1-2|16
CAWSFGQATFNYGYTF
>TRBV5-6|TRBJ1-2|11
CASSHRDGYTF
>TRBV11-2|TRBJ1-1|16
CASSLVMGQPNTEAFF
>TRBV10-3|TRBJ2-1|12
CAISDHTNEQFF